This T cell receptor beta chain emerged from a study of CD8+ T cells in alopecia areata. On the study more broadly: Severity was scored as percentage of affected scalp area in treated patients.

This CDR3 is 14 amino acids long. V was shortened by 1 base and J by 4 bases, with 13 bases between the two germline ends. Germline loops: CDR1 GTSNPN, CDR2 SVGIG (reference sequence). About this clone itself: Its target is not known.

Overall study results and limits: Alphabeta T cells residing in normal skin are also sequenced in scalp samples.

Extracted RNA was reverse transcribed into cDNA, the sequencing template. Some clones are missing from TCRdb's copy, which holds only in-frame ones; the method was immunoSEQ multiplex PCR. The sample consists of around 300,000 clones, 60% of them appearing once. Treatment given: oral pan-JAK inhibitor, 5-10 mg twice daily. The sequencing here drew on CD4+ T cells sorted from blood, taken at roughly week 53, from a patient treated with tofacitinib. This clonotype was obtained from a human donor with alopecia areata. The chain employs TRBV30 and TRBJ1-1, with a tentative D call TRBD1 (5 bases). The CDR3 region is CAWSDWGRGTEAFF. The CDR3 DNA is TGTGCCTGGAGTGACTGGGGACGAGGCACTGAAGCTTTCTTT.